The T cell receptor beta chain under discussion was sequenced for a study of T cell repertoires in cytomegalovirus infection. TCRdb re-called the reads with MiXCR, one entry per CDR3 protein. The sample yields approximately 500,000 distinct CDR3 sequences, approximately 16% seen once. Germline-derived CDR1 and CDR2 are MGHRA and YSYEKL. The length of the CDR3 is 18 residues. V shed 4 bases, J shed 6 bases, and the junction held 16 bases outside the gene matches. This clonotype was sampled from a human donor in good health (CMV status not recorded). Some clones in this sample may be carry-over from other donors' samples. The specimen sequenced was CD8+ T cells from PBMCs. This chain uses TRBV4-1 with TRBJ2-3, with TRBD2 matching over 10 bases. The CDR3 region has the DNA TGCGCCAGCAGCCGAAATTTACGGACTAGCGGTAAACGGGATACGCAGTATTTT. Translation: CASSRNLRTSGKRDTQYF.